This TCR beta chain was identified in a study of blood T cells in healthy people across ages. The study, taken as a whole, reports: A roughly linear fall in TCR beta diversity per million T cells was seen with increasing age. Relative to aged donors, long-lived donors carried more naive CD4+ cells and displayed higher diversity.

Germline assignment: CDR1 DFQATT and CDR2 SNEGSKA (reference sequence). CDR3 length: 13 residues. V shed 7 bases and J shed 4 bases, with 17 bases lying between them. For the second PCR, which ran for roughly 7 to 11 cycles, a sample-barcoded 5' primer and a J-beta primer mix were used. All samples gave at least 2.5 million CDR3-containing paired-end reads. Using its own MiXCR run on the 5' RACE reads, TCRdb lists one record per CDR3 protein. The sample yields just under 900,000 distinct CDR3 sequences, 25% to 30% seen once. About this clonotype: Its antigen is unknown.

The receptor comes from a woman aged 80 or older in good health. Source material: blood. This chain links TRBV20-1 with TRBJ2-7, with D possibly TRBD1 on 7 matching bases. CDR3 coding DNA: TGCAGTGGGACAGGCGGGATCACATACGAGCAGTACTTC. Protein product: CSGTGGITYEQYF.